The present T cell receptor (beta chain) was sequenced within a study of regulatory and conventional T cells in RAG deficiency. As to this clone: The antigen is not known.

The CDR3 totals 15 residues. V lost 6 bases to trimming and J lost 3 bases; unmatched junction nucleotides: 6. The germline gives CDR1 MNHNS, CDR2 SASEGT. Method: immunoSEQ multiplex PCR; TCRdb's copy keeps in-frame clones and lacks some. The sample has more than 30,000 clones; around 89% are singletons. Study conclusions and caveats: Compared with controls, unique Treg TCR beta sequences dropped around 90-fold in Omenn syndrome and CID/AS. Patient subsets had shorter CDR3s; Omenn Treg-Tconv overlap exceeded 75%.

The sample was also reused in another study, on regulatory T cells. That source reports: Primers: 52 TRBV forward and 13 TRBJ reverse.

The sample consisted of CD8+ T cells sorted from blood. The TCR sequence derives from a human donor in good health. V gene TRBV6-1 combines with J gene TRBJ2-1; 9 positions agree with TRBD1. CDR3 sequence reads: CASRLPGQGYNEQFF. As DNA, the CDR3 is TGTGCCAGCAGATTACCGGGACAGGGCTACAATGAGCAGTTCTTC.